This TCR beta chain was profiled in a study of response to subunit inactivated influenza vaccine. TCRdb ran MiXCR on the RT-PCR reads and lists one entry per CDR3 protein. The table has hundreds of thousands of distinct CDR3 sequences, approximately 14% seen once; the top ten hold around a tenth. Remarks on this clonotype: Its target is unknown.

V was shortened by 3 bases and J by 4 bases, with 13 bases between the two germline ends. The CDR3 has 15 amino acids. Germline V CDR1 and CDR2: LGHDT, YNNKEL (reference sequence). General study points: Seasonal influenza vaccination, on each occasion, was suggested by the authors to recruit few new T cells.

The receptor's source is a man between 50 and 59 years old who received an inactivated influenza vaccine. The chain joins TRBV3-1 to TRBJ2-1, with D maybe TRBD1 (5 bases). Sequences were derived from PBMCs from blood, sampled approximately 12 days after vaccination. CDR3 nucleotides: TGTGCCAGCAGCCATCTGACAGCGACATACAATGAGCAGTTCTTC. Its protein product is CASSHLTATYNEQFF.